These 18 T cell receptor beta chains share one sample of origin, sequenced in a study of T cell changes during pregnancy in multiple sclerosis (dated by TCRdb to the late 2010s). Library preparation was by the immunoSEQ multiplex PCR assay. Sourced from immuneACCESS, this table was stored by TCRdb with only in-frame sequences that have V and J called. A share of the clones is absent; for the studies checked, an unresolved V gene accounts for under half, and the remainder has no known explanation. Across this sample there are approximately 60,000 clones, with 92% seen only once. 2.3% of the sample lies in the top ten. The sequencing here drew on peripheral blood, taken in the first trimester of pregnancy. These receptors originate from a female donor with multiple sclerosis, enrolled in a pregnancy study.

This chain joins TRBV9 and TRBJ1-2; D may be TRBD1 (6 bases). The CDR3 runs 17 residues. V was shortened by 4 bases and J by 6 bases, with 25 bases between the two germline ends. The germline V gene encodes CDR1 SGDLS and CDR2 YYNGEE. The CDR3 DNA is TGTGCCAGCAGCACCGCTGGGGGCTTGGAACAGGGCGATGGCTACACCTTC. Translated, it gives CASSTAGGLEQGDGYTF.

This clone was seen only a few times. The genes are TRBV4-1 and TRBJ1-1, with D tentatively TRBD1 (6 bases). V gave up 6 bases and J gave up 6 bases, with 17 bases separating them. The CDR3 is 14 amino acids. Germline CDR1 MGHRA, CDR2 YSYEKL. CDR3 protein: CASRGQTGNPEAFF. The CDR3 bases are TGCGCCAGCAGGGGTCAAACAGGGAATCCTGAAGCTTTCTTT.

CDR3 nucleotide sequence: TGCGCCAGCAGCCAAGATCCGGGTCTCCACGGGGCAGATACGCAGTATTTT. The encoded protein is CASSQDPGLHGADTQYF. The V call is TRBV4-3, the J call TRBJ2-3; a possible D gene is TRBD2 (5 bases). CDR1 LGHNA and CDR2 YSLEER come from the germline V gene. The CDR3 consists of 17 residues. The V end was cut by 0 bases, the J end by 4 bases, with 17 bases between.

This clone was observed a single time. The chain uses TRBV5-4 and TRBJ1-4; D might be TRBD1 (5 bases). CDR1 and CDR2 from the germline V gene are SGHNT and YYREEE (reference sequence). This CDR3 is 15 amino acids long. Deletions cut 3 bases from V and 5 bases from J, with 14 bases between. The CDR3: CASSSRAGRNEKLFF. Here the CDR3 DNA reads TGTGCCAGCAGCTCCAGGGCAGGCAGAAATGAAAAACTGTTTTTT.

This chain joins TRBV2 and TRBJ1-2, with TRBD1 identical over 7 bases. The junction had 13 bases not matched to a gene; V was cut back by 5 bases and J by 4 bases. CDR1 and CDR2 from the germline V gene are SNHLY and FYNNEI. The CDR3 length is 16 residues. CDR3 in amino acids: CASSKETGSAGYGYTF. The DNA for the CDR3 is TGTGCCAGCAGTAAAGAGACAGGGTCCGCGGGCTATGGCTACACCTTC.

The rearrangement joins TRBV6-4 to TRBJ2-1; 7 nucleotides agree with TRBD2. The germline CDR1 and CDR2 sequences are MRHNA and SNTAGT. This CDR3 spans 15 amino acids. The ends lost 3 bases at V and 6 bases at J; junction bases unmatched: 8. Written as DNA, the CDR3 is TGTGCCAGCAGTGAATCACCGGGACTACTCAATGAGCAGTTCTTC. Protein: CASSESPGLLNEQFF.

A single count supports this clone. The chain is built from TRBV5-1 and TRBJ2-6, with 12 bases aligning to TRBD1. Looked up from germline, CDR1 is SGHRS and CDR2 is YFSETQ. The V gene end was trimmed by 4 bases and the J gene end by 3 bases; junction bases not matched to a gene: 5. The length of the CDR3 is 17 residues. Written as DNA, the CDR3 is TGCGCCAGCAGCCCGGGACAGGGGGCGGTTGGGGCCAACGTCCTGACTTTC. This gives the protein CASSPGQGAVGANVLTF. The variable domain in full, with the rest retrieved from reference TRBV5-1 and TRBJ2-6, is KAGVTQTPRYLIKTRGQQVTLSCSPISGHRSVSWYQQTPGQGLQFLFEYFSETQRNKGNFPGRFSGRQFSNSRSEMNVSTLELGDSALYLCASSPGQGAVGANVLTFGAGSRLTVL.

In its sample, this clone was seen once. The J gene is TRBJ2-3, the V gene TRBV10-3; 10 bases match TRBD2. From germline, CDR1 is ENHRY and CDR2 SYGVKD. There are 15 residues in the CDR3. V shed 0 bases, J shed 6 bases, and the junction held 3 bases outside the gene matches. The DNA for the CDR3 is TGTGCCATCAGTGAGTCTGCTAGCGGGAGTGATACGCAGTATTTT. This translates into CAISESASGSDTQYF.

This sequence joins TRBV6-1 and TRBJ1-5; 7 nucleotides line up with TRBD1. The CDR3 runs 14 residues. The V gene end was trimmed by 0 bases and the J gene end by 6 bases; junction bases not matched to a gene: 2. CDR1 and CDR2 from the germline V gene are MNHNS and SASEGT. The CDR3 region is CASSEATGSQPQHF. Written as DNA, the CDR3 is TGTGCCAGCAGTGAAGCGACAGGGAGTCAGCCCCAGCATTTT.

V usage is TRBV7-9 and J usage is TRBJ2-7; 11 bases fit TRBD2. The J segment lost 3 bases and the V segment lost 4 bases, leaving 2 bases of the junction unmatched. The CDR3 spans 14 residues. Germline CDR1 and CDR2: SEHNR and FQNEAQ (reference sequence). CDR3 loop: CASSSGTSGYEQYF. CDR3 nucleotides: TGTGCCAGCAGCTCCGGGACTAGCGGCTACGAGCAGTACTTC.

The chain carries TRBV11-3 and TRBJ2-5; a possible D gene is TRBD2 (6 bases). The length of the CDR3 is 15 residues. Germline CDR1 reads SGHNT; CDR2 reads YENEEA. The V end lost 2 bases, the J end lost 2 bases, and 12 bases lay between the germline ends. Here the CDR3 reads CASSLQGLQQETQYF. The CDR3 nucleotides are TGTGCCAGCAGCTTACAAGGACTACAACAAGAGACCCAGTACTTC.

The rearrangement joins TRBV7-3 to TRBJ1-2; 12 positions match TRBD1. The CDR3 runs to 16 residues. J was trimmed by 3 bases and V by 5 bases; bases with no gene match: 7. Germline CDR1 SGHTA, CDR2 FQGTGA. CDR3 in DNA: TGTGCCAGCAGCATTCCGGGACAGGGGGCGCACTATGGCTACACCTTC. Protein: CASSIPGQGAHYGYTF.

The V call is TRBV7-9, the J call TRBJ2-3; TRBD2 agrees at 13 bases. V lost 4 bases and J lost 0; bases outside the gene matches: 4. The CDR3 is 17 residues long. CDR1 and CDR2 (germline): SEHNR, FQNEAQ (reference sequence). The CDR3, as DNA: TGTGCCAGCAGCTCGGGACTAGCGGGGTCCAGCACAGATACGCAGTATTTT. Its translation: CASSSGLAGSSTDTQYF.

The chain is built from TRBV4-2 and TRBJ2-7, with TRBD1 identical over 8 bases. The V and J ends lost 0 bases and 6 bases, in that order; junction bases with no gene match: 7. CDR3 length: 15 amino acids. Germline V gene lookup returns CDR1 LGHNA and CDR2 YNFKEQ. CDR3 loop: CASSQDQGAPREQYF. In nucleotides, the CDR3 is TGTGCCAGCAGCCAAGACCAGGGGGCGCCCCGCGAGCAGTACTTC.

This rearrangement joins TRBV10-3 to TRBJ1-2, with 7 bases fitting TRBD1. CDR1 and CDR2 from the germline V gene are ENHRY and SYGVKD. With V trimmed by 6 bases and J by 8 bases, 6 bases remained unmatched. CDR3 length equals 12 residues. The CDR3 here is CAIRRDSDGYTF. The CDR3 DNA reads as TGTGCCATCAGAAGGGACAGCGACGGCTACACCTTC.

Written as DNA, the CDR3 is TGTGCCAGCACTCGCGGTCCTTCCTACAATGAGCAGTTCTTC. This gives the protein CASTRGPSYNEQFF. The V call is TRBV27, the J call TRBJ2-1; D unresolved. The CDR3 is made up of 14 amino acids. The germline V and J ends were trimmed by 7 bases and 1 base, with 11 bases remaining between them. Per the germline V gene, CDR1 is MNHEY and CDR2 is SMNVEV (reference sequence).

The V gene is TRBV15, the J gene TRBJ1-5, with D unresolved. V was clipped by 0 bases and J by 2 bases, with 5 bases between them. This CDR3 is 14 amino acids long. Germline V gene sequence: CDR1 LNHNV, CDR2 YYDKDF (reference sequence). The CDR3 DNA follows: TGTGCCACCAGCAGAGATCGAGGCAATCAGCCCCAGCATTTT. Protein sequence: CATSRDRGNQPQHF.

Here the CDR3 DNA reads TGTGCCAGTAGTAGACAGGTTTCCTACGAGCAGTACTTC. It yields the protein CASSRQVSYEQYF. The gene calls are TRBV19 and TRBJ2-7; D perhaps matches TRBD1 (6 bases). The CDR3 is made up of 13 amino acids. The V and J ends lost 4 bases and 1 base respectively, with 8 bases between them. CDR1 and CDR2 (germline): LNHDA, SQIVND (reference sequence).